This T cell receptor beta chain was sequenced for a study of T cells in Graves' hyperthyroidism and ophthalmopathy. Hyperthyroidism, newly diagnosed and lasting under 2 months, affected patients aged 18 to 65. The TCR beta CDR3 regions underwent amplification using RNA transcripts as the source. A first-round RT-PCR of the TCR CDR3 used the HTBI primer set. TCRdb reanalysed the multiplex PCR reads using MiXCR and keeps one entry per CDR3 protein. The table includes under 650,000 distinct CDR3 sequences, under 20% detected once. This clonotype was detected ten times or more. The sequence derives from a woman aged 30 to 39 with Graves' hyperthyroidism. Sequenced material: blood.

The CDR3 DNA reads TGTGCCATACAGGGGGCCACTGAAGCTTTCTTT. Amino acids: CAIQGATEAFF. This chain uses TRBV12-3 or TRBV12-4 with TRBJ1-1; 9 bases fit TRBD1. This CDR3 contains 11 residues. V lost 10 bases to trimming and J lost 4 bases; unmatched junction nucleotides: 1.